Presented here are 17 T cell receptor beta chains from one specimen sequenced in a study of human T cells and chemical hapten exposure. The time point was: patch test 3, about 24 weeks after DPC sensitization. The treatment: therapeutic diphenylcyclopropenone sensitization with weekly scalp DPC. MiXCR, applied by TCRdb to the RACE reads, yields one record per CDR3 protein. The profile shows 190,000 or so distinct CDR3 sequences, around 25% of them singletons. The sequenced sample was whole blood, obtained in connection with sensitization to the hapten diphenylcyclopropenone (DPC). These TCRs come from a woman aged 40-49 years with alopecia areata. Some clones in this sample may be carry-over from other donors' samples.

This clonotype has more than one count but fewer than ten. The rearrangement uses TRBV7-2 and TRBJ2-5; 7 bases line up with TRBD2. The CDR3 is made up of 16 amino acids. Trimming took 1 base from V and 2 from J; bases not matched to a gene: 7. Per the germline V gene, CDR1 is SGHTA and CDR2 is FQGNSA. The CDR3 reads CASSLGLLAAQETQYF. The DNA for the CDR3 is TGTGCCAGCAGCTTAGGGCTTCTAGCGGCACAAGAGACCCAGTACTTC. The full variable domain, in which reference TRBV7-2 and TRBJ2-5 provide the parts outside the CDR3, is GAGVSQSPSNKVTEKGKDVELRCDPISGHTALYWYRQSLGQGLEFLIYFQGNSAPDKSGLPSDRFSAERTGGSVSTLTIQRTQQEDSAVYLCASSLGLLAAQETQYFGPGTRLLVL.

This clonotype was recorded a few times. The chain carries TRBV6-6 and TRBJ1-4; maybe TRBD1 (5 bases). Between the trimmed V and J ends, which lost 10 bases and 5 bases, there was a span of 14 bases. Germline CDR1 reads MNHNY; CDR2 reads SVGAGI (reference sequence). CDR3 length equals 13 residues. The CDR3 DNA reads TGTGCCAACCAAAGGGGCGCAAATGAAAAACTGTTTTTT. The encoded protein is CANQRGANEKLFF.

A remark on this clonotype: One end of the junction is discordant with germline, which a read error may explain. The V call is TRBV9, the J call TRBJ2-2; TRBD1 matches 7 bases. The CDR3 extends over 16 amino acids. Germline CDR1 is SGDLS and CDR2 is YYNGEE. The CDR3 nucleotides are TGTGACAGCAGCGTAGGTATAGGGGGCTCGACCGGGGAGCTGTTTTTT. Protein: CDSSVGIGGSTGELFF.

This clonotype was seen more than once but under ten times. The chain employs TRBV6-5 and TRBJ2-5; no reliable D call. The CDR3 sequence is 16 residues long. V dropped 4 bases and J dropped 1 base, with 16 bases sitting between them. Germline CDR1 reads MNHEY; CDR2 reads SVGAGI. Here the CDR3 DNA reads TGTGCCAGCAGTTCCGCCAGGCGAGGTTCCCAAGAGACCCAGTACTTC. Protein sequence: CASSSARRGSQETQYF.

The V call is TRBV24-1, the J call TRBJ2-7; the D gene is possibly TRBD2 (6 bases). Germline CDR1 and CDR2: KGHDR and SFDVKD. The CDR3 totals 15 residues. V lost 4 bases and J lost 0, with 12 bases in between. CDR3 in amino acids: CATSDGSGYSYEQYF. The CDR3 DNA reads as TGTGCCACCAGTGACGGGAGCGGATACTCCTACGAGCAGTACTTC.

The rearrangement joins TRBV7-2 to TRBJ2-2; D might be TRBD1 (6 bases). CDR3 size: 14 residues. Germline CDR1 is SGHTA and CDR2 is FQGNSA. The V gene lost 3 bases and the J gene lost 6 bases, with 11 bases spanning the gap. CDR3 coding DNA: TGTGCCAGCAGCTTCACCAGGGGCCCCGGGGAGCTGTTTTTT. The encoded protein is CASSFTRGPGELFF. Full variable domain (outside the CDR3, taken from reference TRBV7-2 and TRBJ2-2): GAGVSQSPSNKVTEKGKDVELRCDPISGHTALYWYRQSLGQGLEFLIYFQGNSAPDKSGLPSDRFSAERTGGSVSTLTIQRTQQEDSAVYLCASSFTRGPGELFFGEGSRLTVL.

CDR3 sequence (DNA): TGTGCCAGTCGTATCCTGGATACGCAGTATTTT. It codes for CASRILDTQYF. This chain connects TRBV28 to TRBJ2-3; D ambiguous. Germline V gives CDR1 MDHEN, CDR2 SYDVKM. The CDR3 loop spans 11 amino acids. Trimming took 9 bases from V and 6 from J, leaving 10 bases between them.

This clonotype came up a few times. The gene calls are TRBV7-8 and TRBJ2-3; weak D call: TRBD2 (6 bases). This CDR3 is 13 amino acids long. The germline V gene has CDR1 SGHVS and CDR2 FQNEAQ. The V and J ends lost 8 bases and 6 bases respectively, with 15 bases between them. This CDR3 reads CASGGGLGDTQYF. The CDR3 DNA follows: TGTGCCAGCGGTGGAGGGCTGGGGGATACGCAGTATTTT.

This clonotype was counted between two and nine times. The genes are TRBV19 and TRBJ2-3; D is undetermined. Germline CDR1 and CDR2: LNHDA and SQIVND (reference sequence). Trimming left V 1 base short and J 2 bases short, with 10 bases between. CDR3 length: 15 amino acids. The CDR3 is CASSIGQTNTDTQYF. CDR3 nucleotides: TGTGCCAGTAGTATAGGTCAGACAAACACAGATACGCAGTATTTT.

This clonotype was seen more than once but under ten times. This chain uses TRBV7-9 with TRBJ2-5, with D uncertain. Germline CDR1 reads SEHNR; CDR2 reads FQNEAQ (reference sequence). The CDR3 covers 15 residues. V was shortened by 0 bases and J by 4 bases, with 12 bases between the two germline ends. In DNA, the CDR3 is TGTGCCAGCAGCTTAGCGTCCGACGGACCAGAGACCCAGTACTTC. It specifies CASSLASDGPETQYF.

CDR3 nucleotide sequence: TGCGCCAGCAGCTCGACAGGGGGTAACACCGGGGAGCTGTTTTTT. The encoded protein is CASSSTGGNTGELFF. V usage is TRBV5-1 and J usage is TRBJ2-2; 9 nucleotides line up with TRBD1. Losses at the gene ends were 3 bases for V and 2 bases for J; bases not matched to a gene: 2. The CDR3 runs to 15 residues. The germline gives CDR1 SGHRS, CDR2 YFSETQ.

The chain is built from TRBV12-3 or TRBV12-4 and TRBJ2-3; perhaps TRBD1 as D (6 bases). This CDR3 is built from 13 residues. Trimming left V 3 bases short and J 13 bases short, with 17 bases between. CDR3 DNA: TGTGCCAGCAGTTTCGGACCGGGACAACGCAAGTATTTT. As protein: CASSFGPGQRKYF.

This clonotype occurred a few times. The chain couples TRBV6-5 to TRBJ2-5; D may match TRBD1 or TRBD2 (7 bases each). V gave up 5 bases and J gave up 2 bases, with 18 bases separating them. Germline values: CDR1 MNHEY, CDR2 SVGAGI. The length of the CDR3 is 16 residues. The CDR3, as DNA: TGTGCCAGCAGTCCCCTACAGGGGAGGGGGCAAGAGACCCAGTACTTC. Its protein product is CASSPLQGRGQETQYF.

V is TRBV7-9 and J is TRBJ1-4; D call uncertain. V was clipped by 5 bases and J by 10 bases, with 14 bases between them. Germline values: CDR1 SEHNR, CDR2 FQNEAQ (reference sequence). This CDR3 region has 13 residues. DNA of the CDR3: TGTGCCAGCAGCACCGATTCCCCGGGAAAACTGTTTTTT. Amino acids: CASSTDSPGKLFF.

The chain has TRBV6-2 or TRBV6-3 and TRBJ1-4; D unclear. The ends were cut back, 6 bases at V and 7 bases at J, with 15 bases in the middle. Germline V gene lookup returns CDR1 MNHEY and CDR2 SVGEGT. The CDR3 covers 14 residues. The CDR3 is CASRTPGRREKLFF. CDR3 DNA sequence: TGTGCCAGCAGGACGCCGGGCCGGCGTGAAAAACTGTTTTTT.

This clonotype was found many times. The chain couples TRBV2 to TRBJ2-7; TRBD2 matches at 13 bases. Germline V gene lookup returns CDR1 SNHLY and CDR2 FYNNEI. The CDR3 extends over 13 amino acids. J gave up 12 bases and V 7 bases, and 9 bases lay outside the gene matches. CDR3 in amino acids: CASNPGTSGVGYF. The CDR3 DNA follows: TGTGCCAGCAACCCAGGGACTAGCGGGGTGGGGTACTTC.

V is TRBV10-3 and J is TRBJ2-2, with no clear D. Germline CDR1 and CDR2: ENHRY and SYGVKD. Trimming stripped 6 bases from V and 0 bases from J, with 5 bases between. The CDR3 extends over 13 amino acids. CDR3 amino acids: CAIRDPNTGELFF. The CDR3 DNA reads TGTGCCATCAGGGACCCGAACACCGGGGAGCTGTTTTTT.